Listed here is a single TCR beta chain. Germline values: CDR1 MNHEY, CDR2 SMNVEV (reference sequence). V was trimmed by 2 bases and J by 8 bases, leaving 7 bases between them. This CDR3 has 12 residues. Using immunoSEQ multiplex PCR, the repertoire was profiled, and TCRdb retains in-frame clones only, with some absent. The table includes about 60,000 clones, about 91% detected once. These data originate in a study of T cell changes during pregnancy in multiple sclerosis. The chain recombines TRBV27 with TRBJ2-1; the D gene is possibly TRBD1 (6 bases). Material: peripheral blood, obtained before pregnancy. The sequence derives from a female donor with multiple sclerosis, enrolled in a pregnancy study. The CDR3 sequence: CASSLGQHEQFF. The CDR3 DNA follows: TGTGCCAGCAGTTTAGGACAGCATGAGCAGTTCTTC.